The present T cell receptor beta chain was sequenced within a study of blood T cell repertoires in COVID-19. With V trimmed by 2 bases and J by 4 bases, 5 bases remained unmatched. The V gene's germline CDR1 is SGHRS and CDR2 YFSETQ. The CDR3 totals 14 residues. The protocol was immunoSEQ multiplex PCR, while the TCRdb copy is restricted to in-frame clones and leaves out a portion. Here the sample spans 50,000 to 70,000 clones, roughly 88% being singletons. The receptor was isolated from a woman aged 55 to 70 with acute or convalescent COVID-19. Material for sequencing was peripheral blood. The rearrangement links TRBV5-1 to TRBJ1-1, with 7 bases lining up with TRBD1. The DNA of the CDR3 is TGCGCCAGCAGCTTCACAGGGGCCGGCACTGAAGCTTTCTTT. This gives the protein CASSFTGAGTEAFF.